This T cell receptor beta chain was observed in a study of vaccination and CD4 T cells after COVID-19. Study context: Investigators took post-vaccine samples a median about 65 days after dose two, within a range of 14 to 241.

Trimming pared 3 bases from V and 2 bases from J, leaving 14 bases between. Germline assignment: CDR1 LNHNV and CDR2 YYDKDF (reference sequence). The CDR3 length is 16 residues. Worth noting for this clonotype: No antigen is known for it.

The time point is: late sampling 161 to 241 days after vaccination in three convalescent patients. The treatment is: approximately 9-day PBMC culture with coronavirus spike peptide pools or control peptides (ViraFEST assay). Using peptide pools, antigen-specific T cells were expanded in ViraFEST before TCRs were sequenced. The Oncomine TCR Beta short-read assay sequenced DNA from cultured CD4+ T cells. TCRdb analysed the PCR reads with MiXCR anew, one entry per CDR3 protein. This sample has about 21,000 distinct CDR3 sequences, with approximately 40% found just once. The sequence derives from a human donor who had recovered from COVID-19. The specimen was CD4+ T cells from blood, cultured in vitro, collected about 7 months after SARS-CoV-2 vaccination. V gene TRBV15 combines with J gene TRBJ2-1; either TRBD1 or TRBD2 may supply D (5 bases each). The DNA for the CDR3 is TGTGCCACCAGCAGTACCGCTTCGGGACCCTACAATGAGCAGTTCTTC. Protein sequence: CATSSTASGPYNEQFF.